Following are 18 T cell receptor beta chains from one sample sequenced in a study of blood T cell repertoires in COVID-19. Sequencing was performed with immunoSEQ multiplex PCR; in TCRdb, only in-frame clones are kept and a portion is missing. The sample contains about 160,000 clones, 90% of which appear only once. The specimen sequenced was peripheral blood. The receptors stem from a man aged 55 to 70 with active or convalescent COVID-19.

This clone has only one observation. This chain connects TRBV14 to TRBJ2-4, with 10 bases that match TRBD1. CDR1 is SGHDN and CDR2 is FVKESK in the germline V gene. The CDR3 runs 17 residues. V lost 4 bases to trimming and J lost 6 bases; unmatched junction nucleotides: 12. The CDR3 here is CASSPRQGASWANIQYF. CDR3 in DNA: TGTGCCAGCAGCCCCAGACAGGGGGCAAGTTGGGCAAACATTCAGTACTTC.

The chain joins TRBV5-1 to TRBJ2-1; 7 positions match TRBD1. Germline V gives CDR1 SGHRS, CDR2 YFSETQ. With 0 bases clipped from V and 0 bases from J, the junction kept 3 bases outside the gene matches. The CDR3 has 16 residues. The DNA for the CDR3 is TGCGCCAGCAGCTTGGCCGGGGACAGCTCCTACAATGAGCAGTTCTTC. Residues: CASSLAGDSSYNEQFF.

This sequence joins TRBV3-1 (or the pseudogene TRBV3-2) and TRBJ2-3; TRBD1 matches 7 bases. The V segment lost 4 bases and the J segment 2 bases; nucleotides outside the gene matches: 6. Germline CDR1 LGHDT, CDR2 YNNKEL (reference sequence). This CDR3 contains 15 residues. The CDR3 reads CASSPAQGPTDTQYF. The CDR3 DNA is TGTGCCAGCAGCCCTGCACAGGGGCCCACAGATACGCAGTATTTT.

V is TRBV6-5 and J is TRBJ1-2; D not resolved. Looked up from germline, CDR1 is MNHEY and CDR2 is SVGAGI. The CDR3 extends over 15 amino acids. Trimming left V 7 bases short and J 1 base short, with 16 bases between. The CDR3 loop is CASTSLRVINYGYTF. The CDR3 nucleotides read TGTGCCAGCACCTCACTGAGGGTGATTAACTATGGCTACACCTTC.

Details on this clone: The junction and the germline gene differ at one end; a read error may be behind it. The V and J genes are TRBV7-2 and TRBJ2-3; 7 bases match TRBD1. The CDR3 loop spans 12 amino acids. Germline V CDR1 and CDR2: SGHTA, FQGNSA. The CDR3 loop reads CASSRPGQPLLF. DNA for the CDR3: TGTGCCAGCAGCAGACCGGGACAGCCCTTGTTATTT.

This sequence joins TRBV18 and TRBJ1-1; the match to TRBD1 covers 10 bases. Trimming cost V 2 bases and J 5 bases; bases outside gene matches: 14. CDR1 and CDR2 from the germline V gene are KGHSH and LQKENI. This CDR3 has 18 residues. Written as DNA, the CDR3 is TGTGCCAGCTCACCATCGCGTGGGGGGACAGGGGATCGGACTGAAGCTTTCTTT. Its protein product is CASSPSRGGTGDRTEAFF. The full variable domain, its missing parts supplied by reference TRBV18 and TRBJ1-1, is NAGVMQNPRHLVRRRGQEARLRCSPMKGHSHVYWYRQLPEEGLKFMVYLQKENIIDESGMPKERFSAEFPKEGPSILRIQQVVRGDSAAYFCASSPSRGGTGDRTEAFFGQGTRLTVV.

This CDR3 is CASSPRGNTEAFF. For the CDR3, the DNA is TGTGCCAGCAGCCCAAGAGGGAACACTGAAGCTTTCTTT. This chain uses TRBV11-3 with TRBJ1-1; D call uncertain. The CDR3 runs to 13 residues. Germline V gene data show CDR1 as SGHNT and CDR2 as YENEEA. The germline V and J ends were trimmed by 5 bases and 1 base, with 8 bases remaining between them.

This chain connects TRBV10-2 to TRBJ1-5, with D perhaps matching TRBD1 (5 bases). CDR3 size: 15 residues. V lost 3 bases to trimming and J lost 1 base, with 10 bases between them. Germline values: CDR1 WSHSY, CDR2 SAAADI. The CDR3 sequence: CASSEFGQSNQPQHF. CDR3 DNA sequence: TGCGCCAGCAGTGAATTTGGACAAAGCAATCAGCCCCAGCATTTT.

The chain recombines TRBV5-1 with TRBJ1-1; 7 positions match TRBD1. CDR3 length: 14 residues. The germline gives CDR1 SGHRS, CDR2 YFSETQ. V lost 4 bases and J lost 5; bases outside the gene matches: 8. The DNA for the CDR3 is TGCGCCAGCAGCCTATTAGGGACAGTGACTGAAGCTTTCTTT. It yields the protein CASSLLGTVTEAFF.

The V call is TRBV10-3, the J call TRBJ1-1; 9 positions agree with TRBD1. CDR1 ENHRY and CDR2 SYGVKD come from the germline V gene. The CDR3 runs 13 residues. V dropped 7 bases and J dropped 1; count of bases not matched to a gene: 1. The CDR3, as DNA: TGTGCCATCACGGGACAGGGGAACACTGAAGCTTTCTTT. Translating gives CAITGQGNTEAFF.

This clone was observed once. The J gene is TRBJ1-1, the V gene TRBV2; D gene ambiguous. The CDR3 length is 13 residues. Germline V gives CDR1 SNHLY, CDR2 FYNNEI. Trimming stripped 5 bases from V and 0 bases from J, with 7 bases between. CDR3 region: CASSKDLNTEAFF. As DNA, the CDR3 is TGTGCCAGCAGTAAAGACTTGAACACTGAAGCTTTCTTT.

The J gene is TRBJ2-1, the V gene TRBV29-1, with 13 positions matching TRBD2. The V and J ends lost 4 bases and 4 bases, in that order; junction bases with no gene match: 4. Germline loops: CDR1 SQVTM, CDR2 ANQGSEA. The length of the CDR3 is 15 residues. The CDR3 sequence: CSVGVTSGRYNEQFF. The CDR3 coding sequence is TGCAGCGTTGGGGTGACTAGCGGGAGGTACAATGAGCAGTTCTTC.

This clone has only a few counts. The chain links TRBV7-2 to TRBJ2-1, with 11 positions matching TRBD2. Germline CDR1 reads SGHTA; CDR2 reads FQGNSA. This CDR3 has 15 residues. After removal of 5 bases from V and 3 bases from J, the junction contained 3 bases not matched to a gene. The CDR3: CASSPTSGGYNEQFF. The CDR3 nucleotides are TGTGCCAGCAGCCCTACTAGCGGGGGCTACAATGAGCAGTTCTTC.

The rearrangement uses TRBV5-1 and TRBJ2-1; 14 bases match TRBD2. V was clipped by 4 bases and J by 7 bases; unmatched bases: 4. The CDR3 consists of 15 residues. CDR1 SGHRS and CDR2 YFSETQ come from the germline V gene. CDR3 sequence: CASSPRTSGGNEQFF. CDR3 nucleotides: TGCGCCAGCAGCCCACGGACTAGCGGGGGGAATGAGCAGTTCTTC. Supplemented by reference TRBV5-1 and TRBJ2-1, the full variable domain reads KAGVTQTPRYLIKTRGQQVTLSCSPISGHRSVSWYQQTPGQGLQFLFEYFSETQRNKGNFPGRFSGRQFSNSRSEMNVSTLELGDSALYLCASSPRTSGGNEQFFGPGTRLTVL.

This clone was detected once. The chain employs TRBV6-5 and TRBJ1-2; no reliable D call. V was pared by 0 bases and J by 2 bases, with 13 bases between. Looked up from germline, CDR1 is MNHEY and CDR2 is SVGAGI. The CDR3 is made up of 16 amino acids. The CDR3 sequence: CASSYSSPPSNYGYTF. The CDR3 DNA sequence: TGTGCCAGCAGTTACTCGTCCCCCCCGAGCAACTATGGCTACACCTTC.

The genes are TRBV7-2 and TRBJ2-1, with 8 bases identical to TRBD2. The CDR3 runs 15 residues. Trimming took 5 bases from V and 11 from J; bases not matched to a gene: 14. Looked up from germline, CDR1 is SGHTA and CDR2 is FQGNSA. CDR3 sequence (DNA): TGTGCCAGCAGCCCTCTAGCGGGCTTGCCCTTAAAGCAGTTCTTC. Its translation is CASSPLAGLPLKQFF.

The chain combines TRBV6-5 with TRBJ1-3, with TRBD1 matching 10 bases. Germline CDR1 and CDR2: MNHEY and SVGAGI. After removal of 6 bases from V and 4 bases from J, the junction contained 6 bases not matched to a gene. CDR3 length: 15 residues. CDR3 sequence: CASSQDRGSGNTIYF. In nucleotides, the CDR3 is TGTGCCAGCAGCCAGGACAGGGGGTCGGGAAACACCATATATTTT.

The chain is built from TRBV12-5 and TRBJ2-2; TRBD2 matches at 8 bases. V was pared by 3 bases and J by 4 bases, with 4 bases of the junction left unmatched. The CDR3 has 15 amino acids. The germline gives CDR1 LGHNT, CDR2 FRNRAP. This CDR3 is CASGFRGLGTGELFF. The CDR3 bases are TGTGCTAGTGGTTTCCGGGGACTAGGCACCGGGGAGCTGTTTTTT.